A single TCR beta chain is shown here with its context. Clones were sequenced by immunoSEQ multiplex PCR, and TCRdb holds only the in-frame ones, with some missing. Here the sample spans over 65,000 clones, roughly nine tenths being singletons. This sample is part of a study of T cell changes during pregnancy in multiple sclerosis. Trimming stripped 0 bases from V and 0 bases from J, with 12 bases between. This CDR3 comprises 16 residues. Germline V gene data show CDR1 as SGHRS and CDR2 as YFSETQ. This specimen was peripheral blood, taken in the first trimester of pregnancy. V and J are TRBV5-1 and TRBJ1-1, with unresolved D. This sequence was found in a female donor with multiple sclerosis, enrolled in a pregnancy study. The CDR3 DNA reads as TGCGCCAGCAGCTTGGTTGGTGCAGGAATGAACACTGAAGCTTTCTTT. Translated: CASSLVGAGMNTEAFF.